The following is a T cell receptor beta chain sequence with its context. Its antigen is unidentified. Extraction drew RNA from duplicate vials of around 140,000 sorted CD8+ T cells for each subset. This entry belongs to a study of human CD8 memory T cell subsets. Study-wide points: T cells showing similarly high diversity were the stem-like memory and precursor exhausted cells, not the effector memory cells.

This CDR3 is 17 amino acids long. CDR1 LGHNA and CDR2 YSLEER come from the germline V gene. UMI-labeled 5' RACE was the method by which TCR beta libraries were made. TCRdb derives one entry per CDR3 protein from the 5' RACE reads, leaving out DNA. This table holds about 20,000 distinct CDR3 sequences. The rearrangement joins TRBV4-3 to TRBJ2-1; with no DNA, the TCRdb D assignment of TRBD2 cannot be verified. The source material was CD8+ T cells from PBMCs. The clonotype originates from a human donor in good health. CDR3 in amino acids: CASSQEEEREWRNEQFF.